Listed below are T cell receptor beta chains from one sample, sequenced in a study of blood T cell repertoires in COVID-19. This table comes from immunoSEQ multiplex PCR, and its TCRdb copy is limited to in-frame clones, with some not included. Counted here are 270,000 or so clones, just over 90% occurring once; the ten biggest clones make up about 2.3%. Source material: PBMCs or T cells enriched from blood (not recorded which). The receptors derive from a woman in her thirties or forties with acute COVID-19. The CDR3 runs from the conserved cysteine through the conserved F or W. D genes are given only for firm matches. Some rows mark clone size as missing; the rest say once, few, many or name a class of expanded clone.

>TRBV18|.|.|TRBJ2-7
CASTGEARYEQYF
TGTGCCAGCACAGGGGAGGCCCGCTACGAGCAGTACTTC
>TRBV2|TRBD1|.|TRBJ1-1
CASSGQGVMNTEAFF
TGTGCCAGCAGTGGCCAGGGGGTCATGAACACTGAAGCTTTCTTT
>TRBV6-5|TRBD1|.|TRBJ1-2
CASSTGGGYTF
TGTGCCAGCAGTACAGGGGGTGGCTACACCTTC
>TRBV24-1|.|once|TRBJ2-1
CATSDARQVTNEQFF
TGTGCCACCAGTGATGCTAGGCAAGTCACGAATGAGCAGTTCTTC
>TRBV10-3|.|.|TRBJ1-2
CAIRGALRDYGYTF
TGTGCCATCAGGGGGGCCCTTCGCGACTATGGCTACACCTTC
>TRBV19|.|.|TRBJ2-5
CASSLSGWYQETQYF
TGTGCCAGTAGTTTAAGCGGTTGGTACCAAGAGACCCAGTACTTC
>TRBV2|TRBD1|.|TRBJ2-1
CASSGTKRQGGSYNEQFF
TGTGCCAGCAGTGGAACGAAACGACAGGGGGGCTCCTACAATGAGCAGTTCTTC
>TRBV7-3|TRBD2|.|TRBJ2-3
CASRPSGGADTQYF
TGTGCCAGCAGACCAAGCGGGGGGGCGGATACGCAGTATTTT
>TRBV18|TRBD1|.|TRBJ2-2
CASSLRDRENGELFF
TGTGCCAGCTCACTCCGGGACAGGGAGAACGGGGAGCTGTTTTTT
>TRBV20-1|TRBD2|.|TRBJ2-1
CSALPSGKQFF
TGCAGTGCTCTCCCAAGCGGGAAGCAGTTCTTC
>TRBV3-1/TRBV3-2|TRBD2|.|TRBJ2-2
CASSQVGASGRAGELFF
TGTGCCAGCAGCCAAGTGGGAGCTAGCGGGAGGGCCGGGGAGCTGTTTTTT
>TRBV18|.|.|TRBJ1-1
CASSRRLTEAFF
TGTGCCAGCTCGCGACGACTGACTGAAGCTTTCTTT
>TRBV30|TRBD1|.|TRBJ1-2
CAWSLIVKGAGYTF
TGTGCCTGGAGTTTAATAGTTAAGGGGGCTGGCTACACCTTC
>TRBV11-3|.|.|TRBJ2-1
CASSLDGLYYNEQFF
TGTGCCAGCAGCTTAGATGGGCTTTACTACAATGAGCAGTTCTTC
>TRBV12-3/TRBV12-4|.|.|TRBJ1-2
CASSPTGAYGYTF
TGTGCCAGCAGTCCGACAGGTGCCTATGGCTACACCTTC
>TRBV19|TRBD1|once|TRBJ2-7
CASSMVSGTGGSYEQYF
TGTGCCAGTAGTATGGTCTCCGGGACAGGGGGCTCCTACGAGCAGTACTTC
>TRBV7-2|.|.|TRBJ1-3
CASSLEGYSGNTIYF
TGTGCCAGCAGCTTGGAGGGATACTCTGGAAACACCATATATTTT
>TRBV28|.|.|TRBJ1-2
CASSLNRGSYGYTF
TGTGCCAGCAGTTTAAACCGGGGGAGCTATGGCTACACCTTC
>TRBV19|TRBD1|once|TRBJ1-2
CASSSDRGGGYTF
TGTGCCAGTAGTTCGGACAGGGGAGGTGGCTACACCTTC
>TRBV5-6|.|once|TRBJ2-5
CASSFPDYQETQYF
TGTGCCAGCAGCTTTCCGGACTACCAAGAGACCCAGTACTTC
>TRBV11-2|.|.|TRBJ1-1
CASTIWQEAFF
TGTGCCAGCACCATCTGGCAGGAAGCTTTCTTT
>TRBV3-1/TRBV3-2|.|.|TRBJ1-1
CASSQGTRDTEAFF
TGTGCCAGCAGCCAAGGAACCCGGGACACTGAAGCTTTCTTT
>TRBV12-3/TRBV12-4|.|.|TRBJ2-1
CASSLGGGYEQFF
TGTGCCAGCAGTTTAGGAGGCGGGTATGAGCAGTTCTTC
>TRBV7-3|.|.|TRBJ2-6
CASSRQGGAGANVLTF
TGTGCCAGCAGCCGCCAGGGGGGCGCTGGGGCCAACGTCCTGACTTTC
>TRBV6-5|.|.|TRBJ1-2
CASSYRPITGGNGYTF
TGTGCCAGCAGTTACCGCCCAATAACGGGGGGAAATGGCTACACCTTC
>TRBV4-1|TRBD1|.|TRBJ2-4
CASSQGLRGLGIQYF
TGCGCCAGCAGCCAAGGGCTGAGGGGGCTCGGCATTCAGTACTTC
>TRBV3-1/TRBV3-2|.|.|TRBJ1-6
CASSQDLNSPLHF
TGTGCCAGCAGCCAAGATCTGAATTCACCCCTCCACTTT